What follows are 29 T cell receptor beta chains derived from one specimen sequenced in a study of cytotoxic CD8 clonotypes in ibrutinib-treated CLL. Sequencing was performed with immunoSEQ multiplex PCR; in TCRdb, only in-frame clones are kept and a portion is missing. The sample records about 84,000 clones, about 86% being singletons. The input for sequencing was PBMCs, taken before ibrutinib treatment. These receptors came from a human donor with chronic lymphocytic leukemia.

The chain is built from TRBV11-1 and TRBJ2-7; no reliable D call. The V and J ends lost 3 bases and 2 bases respectively, with 11 bases between them. Germline CDR1 and CDR2: SGHAT and FQDESV (reference sequence). This CDR3 spans 14 amino acids. The CDR3 bases are TGTGCCAGCAGCTTCCTCCTCAGTCCCTACGAGCAGTACTTC. This gives the protein CASSFLLSPYEQYF.

The table lists this clone with a count of one. The rearrangement joins TRBV7-6 to TRBJ1-5; D is ambiguous. V was pared by 1 base and J by 5 bases, with 9 bases between. This CDR3 comprises 14 residues. Germline V CDR1 and CDR2: SGHVS, FNYEAQ. The CDR3 bases are TGTGCCAGCAGCTTAGGAGGGTCGGATCAGCCCCAGCATTTT. Its translation is CASSLGGSDQPQHF.

The J gene is TRBJ2-7, the V gene TRBV10-1; 9 bases fit TRBD1. V was pared by 7 bases and J by 5 bases, with 9 bases of the junction left unmatched. CDR1 is WNHNN and CDR2 is SYGVQD in the germline V gene (reference sequence). This CDR3 contains 14 residues. The DNA of the CDR3 is TGCGCCAGCAACAGGGGGCAATCAGTGGACGAGCAGTACTTC. Translating it yields CASNRGQSVDEQYF.

V and J are TRBV7-3 and TRBJ1-3; 8 bases fit TRBD1. Germline loops: CDR1 SGHTA, CDR2 FQGTGA. V lost 1 base, J lost 8 bases, and 13 bases stayed unmatched. The CDR3 extends over 17 amino acids. In DNA, the CDR3 is TGTGCCAGCAGCTTAAGAAGCGAAGACAGGGGCAAGGACACCATATATTTT. This translates into CASSLRSEDRGKDTIYF.

V is TRBV18 and J is TRBJ2-7; perhaps TRBD1 as D (5 bases). The CDR3 runs to 14 residues. V gave up 0 bases and J gave up 6 bases, with 12 bases separating them. CDR1 is KGHSH and CDR2 is LQKENI in the germline V gene. The CDR3 nucleotides are TGTGCCAGCTCACCACCTGCTCAGGGCGCCGAGCAGTACTTC. Its translation: CASSPPAQGAEQYF.

The chain employs TRBV30 and TRBJ2-2, with D possibly being TRBD2 (6 bases). Looked up from germline, CDR1 is GTSNPN and CDR2 is SVGIG (reference sequence). The CDR3 has 15 residues. The ends were cut back, 4 bases at V and 1 base at J, with 13 bases in the middle. CDR3: CAWIFGSGNTGELFF. The CDR3 DNA sequence: TGTGCCTGGATTTTCGGGAGCGGGAACACCGGGGAGCTGTTTTTT.

The rearrangement uses TRBV6-1 and TRBJ2-2; TRBD1 aligns across 9 bases. Looked up from germline, CDR1 is MNHNS and CDR2 is SASEGT. CDR3 length: 20 amino acids. The trim removed 4 bases at V and 6 bases at J, leaving 21 bases unmatched. Written as DNA, the CDR3 is TGTGCCAGCAGTGGAGCTGGCTTCGGACAGGGGCCGGTAGGTGCCGGGGAGCTGTTTTTT. It yields the protein CASSGAGFGQGPVGAGELFF.

The rearrangement links TRBV19 to TRBJ1-2, with 12 bases fitting TRBD1. Germline assignment: CDR1 LNHDA and CDR2 SQIVND (reference sequence). V trimming: 3 bases; J trimming: 7 bases; junction bases outside the gene matches: 9. This CDR3 region has 16 residues. The CDR3 here is CASSIALGTGGSGYTF. The CDR3 DNA is TGTGCCAGTAGTATCGCCCTCGGGACAGGGGGCTCTGGCTACACCTTC. Full variable domain (missing parts from reference TRBV19 and TRBJ1-2): DGGITQSPKYLFRKEGQNVTLSCEQNLNHDAMYWYRQDPGQGLRLIYYSQIVNDFQKGDIAEGYSVSREKKESFPLTVTSAQKNPTAFYLCASSIALGTGGSGYTFGSGTRLTVV.

This chain uses TRBV19 with TRBJ2-1; TRBD2 matches 7 bases. V lost 4 bases, J lost 4 bases, and 10 bases stayed unmatched. The germline CDR1 and CDR2 sequences are LNHDA and SQIVND (reference sequence). The CDR3 length is 16 residues. This CDR3 is CASSTPKAGSYNEQFF. Here the CDR3 DNA reads TGTGCCAGTAGTACCCCTAAAGCGGGATCGTACAATGAGCAGTTCTTC.

This sequence joins TRBV28 and TRBJ1-1, with D perhaps matching TRBD1 (6 bases). Germline V CDR1 and CDR2: MDHEN, SYDVKM. This CDR3 has 13 amino acids. Between the trimmed V and J ends, which lost 11 bases and 1 base, there was a span of 14 bases. CDR3 loop: CASRDKKNTEAFF. The CDR3 region has the DNA TGTGCCTCACGGGACAAGAAGAACACTGAAGCTTTCTTT. The full variable domain, rest sourced from reference TRBV28 and TRBJ1-1, is DVKVTQSSRYLVKRTGEKVFLECVQDMDHENMFWYRQDPGLGLRLIYFSYDVKMKEKGDIPEGYSVSREKKERFSLILESASTNQTSMYLCASRDKKNTEAFFGQGTRLTVV.

The rearrangement links TRBV5-4 to TRBJ1-5; D gene unclear. Germline V gene data show CDR1 as SGHNT and CDR2 as YYREEE (reference sequence). The CDR3 runs 14 residues. Between the trimmed V and J ends, which lost 3 bases and 5 bases, there was a span of 12 bases. Written as DNA, the CDR3 is TGTGCCAGCAGCTATGAGGGTAGGCATCAGCCCCAGCATTTT. This gives the protein CASSYEGRHQPQHF.

The CDR3 loop is CAIGAGLNQPQHF. Here the CDR3 DNA reads TGTGCCATTGGGGCAGGGCTTAATCAGCCCCAGCATTTT. The chain combines TRBV10-3 with TRBJ1-5, with TRBD1 as a possible D gene (5 bases). Trimming left V 9 bases short and J 4 bases short, with 13 bases between. The CDR3 sequence is 13 residues long. In germline, CDR1 is ENHRY, CDR2 SYGVKD.

The chain carries TRBV28 and TRBJ2-7, with 7 bases identical to TRBD1. CDR3 length equals 15 residues. Germline V gives CDR1 MDHEN, CDR2 SYDVKM. V was pared by 6 bases and J by 0 bases, with 8 bases of the junction left unmatched. CDR3 in DNA: TGTGCCAGCAGCCCACCGGGACAGACCTCCTACGAGCAGTACTTC. Amino acid sequence: CASSPPGQTSYEQYF. Using reference TRBV28 and TRBJ2-7 for the parts outside the CDR3, the full variable domain is DVKVTQSSRYLVKRTGEKVFLECVQDMDHENMFWYRQDPGLGLRLIYFSYDVKMKEKGDIPEGYSVSREKKERFSLILESASTNQTSMYLCASSPPGQTSYEQYFGPGTRLTVT.

V gene TRBV6-1 combines with J gene TRBJ2-7; D is unclear. The germline V gene has CDR1 MNHNS and CDR2 SASEGT. The CDR3 totals 11 residues. Trimming removed 2 bases at V and 7 bases at J, with 6 bases between. In DNA form, the CDR3 reads TGTGCCAGCAGTGAAATGCGGGAGCAGTACTTC. Amino acid sequence: CASSEMREQYF.

The chain links TRBV20-1 to TRBJ2-3; 7 bases align to TRBD2. CDR1 is DFQATT, CDR2 SNEGSKA, per germline (reference sequence). CDR3 length equals 10 residues. Germline trimming cut 6 bases from V and 6 bases from J; bases unmatched to any gene: 0. CDR3 amino acids: CSAGGDTQYF. In DNA, the CDR3 is TGCAGTGCCGGGGGGGATACGCAGTATTTT.

The chain joins TRBV6-5 to TRBJ1-1; 7 nucleotides agree with TRBD1. The junction had 9 bases not matched to a gene; V was cut back by 4 bases and J by 7 bases. This CDR3 region has 14 residues. Germline V gene sequence: CDR1 MNHEY, CDR2 SVGAGI. The CDR3 nucleotides are TGTGCCAGCAGTTCCCTTCCGGGACAGCTTGAAGCTTTCTTT. This encodes CASSSLPGQLEAFF.

V and J are TRBV4-1 and TRBJ2-1; D possibly matches TRBD1 or TRBD2 (5 bases each). Trimming pared 1 base from V and 5 bases from J, leaving 9 bases between. Germline CDR1 reads MGHRA; CDR2 reads YSYEKL. This CDR3 has 14 amino acids. The CDR3 reads CASSQVRDDNEQFF. The DNA of the CDR3 is TGCGCCAGCAGCCAAGTTCGGGACGACAATGAGCAGTTCTTC.

This clone was counted between two and nine times. The V gene is TRBV5-4, the J gene TRBJ2-3, with 8 bases aligning to TRBD2. The V gene's germline CDR1 is SGHNT and CDR2 YYREEE (reference sequence). V lost 3 bases and J lost 1; bases outside the gene matches: 4. This CDR3 has 15 amino acids. Here the CDR3 reads CASSSRLARTDTQYF. The CDR3 nucleotides are TGTGCCAGCAGCTCCCGACTAGCGCGCACAGATACGCAGTATTTT.

The chain uses TRBV28 and TRBJ2-1; 9 nucleotides line up with TRBD2. The V segment lost 3 bases and the J segment 2 bases; nucleotides outside the gene matches: 11. Germline CDR1 is MDHEN and CDR2 is SYDVKM. The CDR3 is 18 residues long. As DNA, the CDR3 is TGTGCCAGCAGTTTTTGGGAGGTTAGCGGGGGAGCCTACAATGAGCAGTTCTTC. This gives the protein CASSFWEVSGGAYNEQFF.

This clone was observed at least ten times. CDR3 coding DNA: TGCGCCAGCAGCCAAGAAGAAGTCGTCGGGGGCGCGGAGACCCAGTACTTC. Its protein is CASSQEEVVGGAETQYF. V gene TRBV4-1 combines with J gene TRBJ2-5; D may correspond to TRBD1 or TRBD2 (6 bases each). CDR3 length equals 17 residues. V was cut by 0 bases and J by 5 bases, with 19 bases left in between. Germline V gives CDR1 MGHRA, CDR2 YSYEKL.

The gene calls are TRBV9 and TRBJ1-4; no reliable D call. Germline CDR1 is SGDLS and CDR2 is YYNGEE. Trimming shortened V by 4 bases and J by 8 bases, and 15 bases separated the two germline ends. The CDR3 runs to 14 residues. CDR3 region: CASSPEGFSEKLFF. CDR3 DNA: TGTGCCAGCAGCCCCGAGGGATTTTCAGAAAAACTGTTTTTT.

This clone was found once. The chain recombines TRBV23-1 with TRBJ1-2, with D tentatively TRBD1 (5 bases). TRBV23-1 is designated an ORF whose function remains uncertain. V was clipped by 2 bases and J by 0 bases, with 16 bases between them. This CDR3 contains 17 residues. The chain's CDR3 is CASSQRGGIRANYGYTF. The CDR3 nucleotides are TGCGCCAGCAGTCAAAGGGGAGGGATCCGAGCTAACTATGGCTACACCTTC.

Points on this clone: This sequence may be a read error, since a much larger clone differs from it by one base. This sample includes further DNA sequences coding for the same CDR3. The chain couples TRBV2 to TRBJ2-7; D uncertain. There are 11 residues in the CDR3. Trimming cost V 3 bases and J 7 bases, with 7 bases left between them. Germline CDR1 SNHLY, CDR2 FYNNEI. The CDR3 loop is CASSEVREQYF. The CDR3 DNA sequence: TGTGCCAGCAGTGAGGTGAGGGAGCAGTACTTC.

This sequence joins TRBV6-4 and TRBJ2-1, with TRBD2 matching 13 bases. From germline, CDR1 is MRHNA and CDR2 SNTAGT. The CDR3 spans 15 residues. V trimming: 6 bases; J trimming: 9 bases; junction bases outside the gene matches: 8. CDR3 nucleotides: TGTGCCAGCAGAATTACCGGGACTAGCGGGACTGAGCAGTTCTTC. Its translation: CASRITGTSGTEQFF.

The chain employs TRBV5-5 and TRBJ1-1; D gene ambiguous. CDR3 size: 14 residues. V lost 1 base and J 0 bases, leaving 7 bases between the germline ends. Germline assignment: CDR1 SGHKS and CDR2 YYEKEE (reference sequence). The DNA for the CDR3 is TGTGCCAGCAGCTTGCAACGGATGAACACTGAAGCTTTCTTT. As protein: CASSLQRMNTEAFF.

This sequence joins TRBV2 and TRBJ1-4; D is possibly TRBD1 (6 bases). V lost 7 bases, J lost 0 bases, and 12 bases lay in between. Germline V CDR1 and CDR2: SNHLY, FYNNEI. This CDR3 is 15 amino acids long. The CDR3 sequence is CASKIQGPTNEKLFF. The DNA for the CDR3 is TGTGCCAGCAAGATACAGGGCCCAACTAATGAAAAACTGTTTTTT.

The chain is built from TRBV6-1 and TRBJ2-1; no firm D call. The CDR3 has 14 amino acids. Germline V lookup: CDR1 MNHNS, CDR2 SASEGT. V gave up 6 bases and J gave up 2 bases, with 11 bases separating them. CDR3 in amino acids: CASREYDPYNEQFF. The CDR3 DNA reads as TGTGCCAGCAGGGAGTACGACCCCTACAATGAGCAGTTCTTC.

The rearrangement uses TRBV5-1 and TRBJ1-1, with D possibly matching TRBD1 (6 bases). Trimming stripped 0 bases from V and 0 bases from J, with 12 bases between. The CDR3 has 16 amino acids. Looked up from germline, CDR1 is SGHRS and CDR2 is YFSETQ. The CDR3 protein is CASSLGTVQMNTEAFF. CDR3 nucleotide sequence: TGCGCCAGCAGCTTGGGGACAGTTCAGATGAACACTGAAGCTTTCTTT. Looking up the rest from reference TRBV5-1 and TRBJ1-1 gives the full variable domain: KAGVTQTPRYLIKTRGQQVTLSCSPISGHRSVSWYQQTPGQGLQFLFEYFSETQRNKGNFPGRFSGRQFSNSRSEMNVSTLELGDSALYLCASSLGTVQMNTEAFFGQGTRLTVV.

The chain has TRBV27 and TRBJ1-1; no clear D. The CDR3 length is 13 residues. The germline V and J ends were trimmed by 3 bases and 6 bases, with 11 bases remaining between them. Germline-derived CDR1 and CDR2 are MNHEY and SMNVEV (reference sequence). CDR3 DNA: TGTGCCAGCAGTTTTTTAGGGATGCCTGAAGCTTTCTTT. This sequence encodes CASSFLGMPEAFF.